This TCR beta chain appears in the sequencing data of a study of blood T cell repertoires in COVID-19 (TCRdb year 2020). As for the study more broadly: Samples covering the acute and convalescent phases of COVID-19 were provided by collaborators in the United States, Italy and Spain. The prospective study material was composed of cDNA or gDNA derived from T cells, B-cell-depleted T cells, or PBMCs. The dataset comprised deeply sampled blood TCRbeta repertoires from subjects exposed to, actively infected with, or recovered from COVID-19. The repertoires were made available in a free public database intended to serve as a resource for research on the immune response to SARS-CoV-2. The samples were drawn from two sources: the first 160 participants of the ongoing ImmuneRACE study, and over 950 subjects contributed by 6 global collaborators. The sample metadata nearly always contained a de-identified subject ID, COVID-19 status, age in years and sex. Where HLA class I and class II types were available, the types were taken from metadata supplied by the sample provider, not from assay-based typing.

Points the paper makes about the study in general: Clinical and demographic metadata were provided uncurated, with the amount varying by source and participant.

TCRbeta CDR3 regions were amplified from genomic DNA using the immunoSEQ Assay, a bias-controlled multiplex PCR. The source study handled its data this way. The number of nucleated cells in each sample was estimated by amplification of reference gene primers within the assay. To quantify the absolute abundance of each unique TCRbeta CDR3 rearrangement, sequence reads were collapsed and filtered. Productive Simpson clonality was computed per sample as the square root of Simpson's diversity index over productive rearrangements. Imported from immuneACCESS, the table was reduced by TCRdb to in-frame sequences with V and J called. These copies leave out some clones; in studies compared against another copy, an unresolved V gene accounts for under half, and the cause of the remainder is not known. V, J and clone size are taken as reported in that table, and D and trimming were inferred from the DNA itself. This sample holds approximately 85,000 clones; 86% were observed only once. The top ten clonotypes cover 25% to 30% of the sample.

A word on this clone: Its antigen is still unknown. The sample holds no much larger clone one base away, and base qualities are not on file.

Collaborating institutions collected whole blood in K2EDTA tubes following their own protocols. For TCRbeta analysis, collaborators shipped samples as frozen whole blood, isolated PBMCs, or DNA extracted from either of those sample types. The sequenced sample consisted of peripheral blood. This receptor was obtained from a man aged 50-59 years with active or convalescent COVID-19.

The nucleotides are TGTGCCAGTAGTATCGCGGGGGGAGATACGCAGTATTTT. It codes for CASSIAGGDTQYF. The chain uses TRBV19 and TRBJ2-3; 8 central bases correspond to TRBD2. The CDR3 numbers 13 residues from cysteine through phenylalanine. The CDR3 DNA has 39 bases and is translated from base 1. Trimming accounts for 3 bases at V and 5 bases at J, while the number of junction bases matched to no gene is 1. CDR1 and CDR2, per the germline V gene (reference sequence), are LNHDA and SQIVND.